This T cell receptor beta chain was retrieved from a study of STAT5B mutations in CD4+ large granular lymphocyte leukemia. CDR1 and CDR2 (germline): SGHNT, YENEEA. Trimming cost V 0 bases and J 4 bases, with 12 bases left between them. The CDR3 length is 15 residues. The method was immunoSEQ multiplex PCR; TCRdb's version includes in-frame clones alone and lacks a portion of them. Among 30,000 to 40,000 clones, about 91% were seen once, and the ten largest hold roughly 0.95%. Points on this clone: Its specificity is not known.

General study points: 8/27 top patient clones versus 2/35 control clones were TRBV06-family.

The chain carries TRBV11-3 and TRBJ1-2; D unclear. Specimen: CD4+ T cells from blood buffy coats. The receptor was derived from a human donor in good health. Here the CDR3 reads CASSLDNGRTYGYTF. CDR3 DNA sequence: TGTGCCAGCAGCTTAGATAACGGGAGAACCTATGGCTACACCTTC.